The 7 T cell receptor beta chains listed next were all sequenced from one sample in a study of cytomegalovirus exposure and HLA in healthy donors. With 60 Vbeta and 13 Jbeta primers, the PCR was carried out. Using immunoSEQ multiplex PCR, the repertoire was profiled, and TCRdb retains in-frame clones only, with some absent. This listing includes roughly 220,000 clones. The sample was PBMCs. These receptors were taken from a girl aged 2 to 9 in good health and CMV-seropositive.

This chain uses TRBV28 with TRBJ1-2, with D possibly matching TRBD1 (5 bases). The CDR3 consists of 14 residues. Trimming left V 6 bases short and J 9 bases short, with 20 bases between. Germline V gives CDR1 MDHEN, CDR2 SYDVKM. The CDR3 spells CASRTKEGLLRYTF. The CDR3 DNA reads as TGTGCCAGCAGGACTAAAGAGGGACTTCTACGCTACACCTTC.

The rearrangement joins TRBV2 to TRBJ2-2; the D is unclear. With 8 bases removed from V and 7 bases from J, the gap between germline ends came to 17 bases. CDR1 and CDR2 from the germline V gene are SNHLY and FYNNEI. The CDR3 runs 14 residues. The CDR3 region is CASQSRSLGGELFF. CDR3 bases: TGTGCCAGCCAATCGAGGAGTTTAGGCGGGGAGCTGTTTTTT.

CDR3 sequence: CASGPRTSGKTDTQYF. DNA for the CDR3: TGTGCCAGCGGCCCCCGGACTAGCGGGAAGACAGATACGCAGTATTTT. The V and J genes are TRBV27 and TRBJ2-3, with 12 bases that match TRBD2. Trimming took 8 bases from V and 3 from J; bases not matched to a gene: 9. CDR3 length: 16 residues. Looked up from germline, CDR1 is MNHEY and CDR2 is SMNVEV (reference sequence).

The rearrangement uses TRBV19 and TRBJ2-5; weak D call: TRBD2 (5 bases). Germline CDR1 and CDR2: LNHDA and SQIVND (reference sequence). The CDR3 covers 14 residues. Trimming left V 3 bases short and J 5 bases short, with 13 bases between. The CDR3 is CASSISVGWETQYF. The CDR3 DNA reads as TGTGCCAGTAGTATTAGCGTAGGTTGGGAGACCCAGTACTTC.

The chain carries TRBV7-9 and TRBJ2-2, with TRBD2 matching 8 bases. CDR1 is SEHNR, CDR2 FQNEAQ, per germline (reference sequence). J lost 1 base, V lost 1 base, and 8 bases had no gene match. The CDR3 loop spans 18 amino acids. The CDR3 sequence is CASSLGVGSGRNTGELFF. As DNA, the CDR3 is TGTGCCAGCAGCTTAGGCGTGGGAAGCGGGAGGAACACCGGGGAGCTGTTTTTT. Combining the CDR3 with reference TRBV7-9 and TRBJ2-2 gives the whole variable domain DTGVSQNPRHKITKRGQNVTFRCDPISEHNRLYWYRQTLGQGPEFLTYFQNEAQLEKSRLLSDRFSAERPKGSFSTLEIQRTEQGDSAMYLCASSLGVGSGRNTGELFFGEGSRLTVL.

The rearrangement uses TRBV15 and TRBJ2-7; D may be TRBD1 (7 bases). Germline lookup yields CDR1 LNHNV and CDR2 YYDKDF (reference sequence). The ends were cut back, 1 base at V and 7 bases at J, with 23 bases in the middle. The CDR3 sequence is 17 residues long. The CDR3 loop reads CATSRVFGAGGRWEQYF. In DNA form, the CDR3 reads TGTGCCACCAGCAGAGTATTTGGGGCAGGGGGGCGTTGGGAGCAGTACTTC.

The chain combines TRBV6-1 with TRBJ2-3, with 8 bases fitting TRBD2. The CDR3 runs 15 residues. The V and J ends lost 11 bases and 4 bases, in that order; junction bases with no gene match: 14. Germline values: CDR1 MNHNS, CDR2 SASEGT. The CDR3: CASRVESGSADTQYF. In DNA form, the CDR3 reads TGTGCCTCACGGGTCGAGAGCGGGAGCGCAGATACGCAGTATTTT.